This record looks at one TCR beta chain sequence and its context. V lost 5 bases and J lost 10, with 9 bases in between. This CDR3 is built from 12 residues. Germline V gives CDR1 MNHEY, CDR2 SMNVEV (reference sequence). The sample belongs to a study of control samples from healthy donors and cancer patients. Sequencing used immunoSEQ multiplex PCR; TCRdb keeps in-frame clones, though not all of them. The sample includes tens of thousands of clones, more than 75% of them seen just once. The chain is built from TRBV27 and TRBJ1-6; possibly TRBD1 for D (6 bases). The clonotype comes from an older woman in good health. What was sequenced was blood. The CDR3 DNA reads TGTGCCAGCAGTCTGACAGGCTCACCCCTCCACTTT. Its protein is CASSLTGSPLHF.